This T cell receptor beta chain was identified during a study of T-cell memory formation after mild COVID-19. General observations from the study: Pre-infection memory carried some responding clones, suggesting that cross-reactive memory joined. Contracting clones from day 15 to 85 showed balanced CD4/CD8; later expanders favored CD4+.

The CDR3 spans 14 residues. Unmatched junction bases numbered 7, after V lost 4 bases and J lost 6 bases. CDR1 is GTSNPN and CDR2 is SVGIG in the germline V gene (reference sequence). One entry per CDR3 protein results from TCRdb running MiXCR on the 5' RACE reads. The sample has fewer than 30,000 distinct CDR3 sequences, 9.5% to 15% seen once. This clonotype was detected many times. Its specificity is unknown. This TCR was recovered from an adult woman who had mild COVID-19 (a few samples of this study predate the infection). Cell type and time point are not known. Source material: PBMCs or a T cell subset sorted from them (not recorded which). J is TRBJ2-1 and V is TRBV30; 9 bases match TRBD1. CDR3: CAWKGRTGVNEQFF. Written as DNA, the CDR3 is TGTGCCTGGAAGGGGAGGACAGGGGTCAATGAGCAGTTCTTC.